This is a list of T cell receptor beta chains from one sample in a study of cytomegalovirus exposure and HLA in healthy donors. Assay used: immunoSEQ multiplex PCR; TCRdb lists only in-frame clones, some missing. The data contain under 75,000 clones, 90% to 96% of them singletons. The specimen sequenced was PBMCs. These receptors all stem from a woman between 18 and 29 years old in good health and CMV-seronegative. The CDR3 runs from the conserved cysteine through the conserved F or W.

TRBV10-1 | CASSESDRGPNTEAFF
TRBV4-2 | CASSHPSRDSEQFF
TRBV11-2 | CASSLGVTSGGWYEQYF
TRBV19 | CASTLGQGASYEQYF
TRBV18 | CASSPTGTGNQPQHF
TRBV18 | CASSPTTGYEQYF
TRBV5-6 | CASSLTGLARQQFF
TRBV7-8 | CASSRRGSDTQYF
TRBV4-3 | CASSPGQGTDTQYF
TRBV5-4 | CASSLTSGRGEQYF
TRBV5-1 | CASSLPSGGETQYF
TRBV4-3 | CASSQDSPPTSGGGNEQFF
TRBV7-9 | CASSPRTTPYNEQFF
TRBV6-7 | CASSYSRSNQPQHF
TRBV10-3 | CAIALTQGAIGELFF
TRBV6-5 | CASSPETGMAGELFF
TRBV18 | CASSPPAGGGHEQYF
TRBV7-9 | CASSLGPGYTF
TRBV18 | CASSPARSGGYEQYF
TRBV19 | CASSIGPGDTQYF
TRBV18 | CASSTPGGGRNTQYF
TRBV7-9 | CASSPTAGELFF
TRBV4-1 | CASSQGREWGNEQFF
TRBV5-1 | CASSLGGGGALGEQFF
TRBV7-9 | CASSHGGNNEKLFF
TRBV11-2 | CASKVGRTEAFF
TRBV7-9 | CASNPGGGYSYEQYF